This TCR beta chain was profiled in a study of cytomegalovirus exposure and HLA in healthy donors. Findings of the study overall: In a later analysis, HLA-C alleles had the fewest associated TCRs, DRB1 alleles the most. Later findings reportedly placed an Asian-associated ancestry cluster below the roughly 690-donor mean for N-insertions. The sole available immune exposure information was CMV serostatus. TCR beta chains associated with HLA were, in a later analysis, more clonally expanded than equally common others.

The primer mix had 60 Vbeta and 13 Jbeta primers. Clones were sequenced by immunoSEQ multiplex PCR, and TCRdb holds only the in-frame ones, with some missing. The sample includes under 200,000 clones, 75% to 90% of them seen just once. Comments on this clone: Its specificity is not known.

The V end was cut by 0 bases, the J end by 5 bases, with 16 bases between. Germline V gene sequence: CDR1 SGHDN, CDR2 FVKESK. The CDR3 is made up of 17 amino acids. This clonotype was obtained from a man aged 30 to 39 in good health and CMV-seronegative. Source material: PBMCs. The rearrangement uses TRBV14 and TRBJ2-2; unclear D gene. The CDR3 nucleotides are TGTGCCAGCAGCCAAGATCTGGCGGATGCAAAGACCGGGGAGCTGTTTTTT. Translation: CASSQDLADAKTGELFF.